The present T cell receptor (beta chain) was sequenced within a study of cytomegalovirus exposure and HLA in healthy donors. Comments on this clone: Antigen specificity is unknown.

The PCR was carried out with 60 Vbeta primers and 13 Jbeta primers. The repertoire was sequenced with immunoSEQ multiplex PCR; TCRdb's copy has only in-frame clones and lacks some. The profile shows 110,000 or so clones, 81% of them singletons. Overall study findings and caveats: A prior analysis recorded that most TCR beta V segments were productive about 87% or about 30% of the time. The dataset shows that most TCR sequences were rare, while some public TCRs occurred in many donors. It was taken for granted in presence/absence analyses that sequencing depth across donors was roughly uniform.

Per germline, CDR1 SGDLS and CDR2 YYNGEE. This CDR3 has 14 amino acids. Trimming pared 4 bases from V and 4 bases from J, leaving 14 bases between. The TCR originated in a woman aged 40 to 50 in good health and CMV-seronegative. This sequence joins TRBV9 and TRBJ1-1; possibly TRBD1 for D (5 bases). Specimen: PBMCs. DNA for the CDR3: TGTGCCAGCAGCCCGGGACGGGGGTCCACTGAAGCTTTCTTT. This translates into CASSPGRGSTEAFF.